A selection of T cell receptor beta chains follows, all from one sample in a study of CD8 T cells in ankylosing spondylitis. TCRdb processed the 5' RACE reads anew with MiXCR; each CDR3 protein has one entry. The sample consists of 700,000 or so distinct CDR3 sequences, over 15% of them appearing once. The sequenced material came from blood, either unsorted or a sorted T cell fraction (not recorded which). All receptors come from a male donor with ankylosing spondylitis. CDR3s include the opening cysteine and the closing phenylalanine or tryptophan. The D gene is left open where the match is weak. Size tells how often a clone was seen (once, few, many) or the class of an expanded clone, and some rows leave it out.

V gene,clone size,D gene,J gene,CDR3 protein,CDR3 DNA
TRBV12-3/TRBV12-4,.,.,TRBJ1-5,CASTTGQGVSNQPQHF,TGTGCCAGCACCACCGGTCAAGGAGTTAGCAATCAGCCCCAGCATTTT
TRBV7-9,.,.,TRBJ1-1,CASSEFRGVNTEAFF,TGTGCCAGCAGCGAGTTTCGAGGGGTGAACACTGAAGCTTTCTTT
TRBV5-1,many,TRBD2,TRBJ2-1,CASSPGTSGSYNEQFF,TGCGCCAGCAGCCCGGGGACTAGCGGATCCTACAATGAGCAGTTCTTC
TRBV11-1,many,.,TRBJ2-1,CASSGMDNRKQFF,TGTGCCAGCAGCGGCATGGACAATCGAAAGCAGTTCTTC
TRBV10-3,many,.,TRBJ1-5,CAIRPDPNQPQHF,TGTGCCATCAGGCCCGATCCTAATCAGCCCCAGCATTTT
TRBV11-2,many,TRBD2,TRBJ2-7,CASSLGAGAYEQYF,TGTGCCAGCAGCTTAGGTGCGGGAGCATACGAGCAGTACTTC
TRBV20-1,.,.,TRBJ1-2,CSARDREGFLYGYTF,TGCAGTGCTAGAGACAGAGAAGGTTTTCTCTATGGCTACACCTTC
TRBV15,.,.,TRBJ1-1,CATSRELGRLEAFF,TGTGCCACCAGCAGAGAGTTGGGACGGCTTGAAGCTTTCTTT
TRBV12-3/TRBV12-4,.,TRBD1,TRBJ1-1,CACSINRGTEAFF,TGTGCCTGCAGCATAAACAGGGGAACTGAAGCTTTCTTT
TRBV20-1,.,TRBD2,TRBJ2-7,CSAPHTGLAGLPTHYEQYF,TGCAGTGCCCCCCACACGGGACTAGCGGGCCTTCCGACCCACTACGAGCAGTACTTC
TRBV30,many,.,TRBJ1-5,CAWSTYSNQPQHF,TGTGCCTGGAGTACCTACAGCAATCAGCCCCAGCATTTT
TRBV24-1,few,.,TRBJ2-1,CATSEWSNEQFF,TGTGCCACCAGTGAATGGAGCAATGAGCAGTTCTTC
TRBV20-1,many,.,TRBJ2-7,CSARDPRSYEQYF,TGCAGTGCTAGAGATCCTCGATCCTACGAGCAGTACTTC
TRBV10-1,.,TRBD2,TRBJ2-3,CASSESAGGPGDTQYF,TGCGCCAGCAGTGAGTCTGCGGGGGGGCCGGGAGATACGCAGTATTTT
TRBV11-2,many,TRBD1,TRBJ2-2,CASSAYRGQVGELFF,TGTGCCAGCAGCGCCTACAGGGGGCAGGTCGGGGAGCTGTTTTTT
TRBV25-1,many,.,TRBJ1-1,CASNRQFPTSNTEAFF,TGTGCCAGCAATCGACAGTTCCCCACTTCGAACACTGAAGCTTTCTTT
TRBV20-1,few,.,TRBJ1-1,CSAPITGNTEAFF,TGCAGTGCCCCTATTACAGGGAACACTGAAGCTTTCTTT
TRBV28,few,TRBD2,TRBJ2-3,CASSLLREGPDTQYF,TGTGCCAGCAGTTTGTTGCGGGAGGGCCCCGATACGCAGTATTTT
TRBV12-3/TRBV12-4,few,.,TRBJ2-7,CASSLYPPAQGEQYF,TGTGCCAGCAGTTTATATCCCCCCGCGCAGGGAGAGCAGTACTTC
TRBV3-1,.,TRBD1,TRBJ2-3,CASSQGTGGRTDTQYF,TGTGCCAGCAGCCAAGGCACAGGGGGACGCACAGATACGCAGTATTTT
TRBV28,few,.,TRBJ1-2,CASSLRQGAGGYTF,TGTGCCAGCAGTTTAAGGCAGGGTGCCGGTGGCTACACCTTC
TRBV20-1,.,.,TRBJ1-5,CSARKSADQPQHF,TGCAGTGCTAGAAAATCAGCGGACCAGCCCCAGCATTTT
TRBV2,many,TRBD1,TRBJ1-2,CASSGQGANYGYTF,TGTGCCAGCAGCGGACAGGGAGCGAACTATGGCTACACCTTC
TRBV7-8,.,.,TRBJ2-3,CASMVRRGQSLDTQYF,TGTGCCAGCATGGTTCGACGGGGGCAAAGCCTAGATACGCAGTATTTT
TRBV12-3/TRBV12-4,many,.,TRBJ1-1,CASSKKLNTEAFF,TGTGCCAGCAGCAAGAAGTTGAACACTGAAGCTTTCTTT
TRBV10-2,few,.,TRBJ1-6,CASKGSSYNSPLHF,TGCGCCAGCAAGGGGAGCTCCTATAATTCACCCCTCCACTTT
TRBV5-1,.,TRBD2,TRBJ2-5,CASSGGLAGQETQYF,TGCGCCAGCAGCGGCGGACTAGCGGGGCAAGAGACCCAGTACTTC
TRBV28,few,.,TRBJ2-7,CASSLRVGGLGYEQYF,TGTGCCAGCAGTTTACGGGTTGGGGGGTTGGGTTACGAGCAGTACTTC
TRBV5-1,many,.,TRBJ1-1,CASSFSADTEAFF,TGCGCCAGCAGCTTCTCTGCAGACACTGAAGCTTTCTTT
TRBV7-9,few,TRBD1,TRBJ2-2,CASSYATGANTGELFF,TGTGCCAGCAGCTACGCGACAGGGGCGAACACCGGGGAGCTGTTTTTT
TRBV12-3/TRBV12-4,few,TRBD2,TRBJ2-7,CASSSTRTRSSYEQYF,TGTGCCAGCAGTTCAACACGGACTAGGTCTTCCTACGAGCAGTACTTC
TRBV7-9,.,.,TRBJ2-1,CASSESPGQFGEQFF,TGTGCCAGCAGCGAGAGCCCCGGACAGTTTGGTGAGCAGTTCTTC
TRBV20-1,many,.,TRBJ2-7,CSALPTATYEQYF,TGCAGTGCATTACCGACGGCTACCTACGAGCAGTACTTC
TRBV5-8,.,TRBD2,TRBJ2-7,CASSELGGRTYEQYF,TGTGCCAGCAGCGAATTGGGCGGGAGGACATACGAGCAGTACTTC
TRBV29-1,many,.,TRBJ2-5,CSYGGLRGETQYF,TGCAGCTATGGGGGACTTAGGGGAGAGACCCAGTACTTC
TRBV7-8,few,.,TRBJ1-6,CAGSIQQGLTYNSPLHF,TGTGCCGGCAGCATACAACAGGGATTAACCTATAATTCACCCCTCCACTTT
TRBV5-1,few,.,TRBJ2-5,CASSLVWDSAGEETQYF,TGCGCCAGCAGCTTGGTTTGGGACAGCGCGGGGGAAGAGACCCAGTACTTC
TRBV20-1,.,TRBD1,TRBJ1-1,CSARGFSDRDSKNTEAFF,TGCAGTGCTAGAGGGTTCTCCGACAGGGATTCTAAGAACACTGAAGCTTTCTTT
TRBV3-1,.,.,TRBJ2-7,CASSHRGTGQLYEQYF,TGTGCCAGCAGCCATCGGGGCACCGGACAGCTCTACGAGCAGTACTTC
TRBV2,.,.,TRBJ2-1,CASSEELAGPIEQFF,TGTGCCAGCAGTGAAGAACTAGCAGGGCCCATTGAGCAGTTCTTC
TRBV7-8,many,.,TRBJ2-1,CASSPGGLYNEQFF,TGTGCCAGCAGCCCAGGGGGGCTGTACAATGAGCAGTTCTTC
TRBV20-1,few,.,TRBJ1-1,CSARESGRNTEAFF,TGCAGTGCTAGAGAGTCAGGGAGGAACACTGAAGCTTTCTTT
TRBV24-1,.,.,TRBJ2-1,CATNNGPQDEQFF,TGTGCCACCAACAACGGCCCCCAGGATGAGCAGTTCTTC
TRBV20-1,.,.,TRBJ2-5,CSAAGGAGETQYF,TGCAGTGCGGCAGGGGGGGCCGGTGAGACCCAGTACTTC
TRBV27,.,.,TRBJ1-1,CASSLREAAEAFF,TGTGCCAGCAGTTTAAGGGAAGCGGCTGAAGCTTTCTTT
TRBV12-3/TRBV12-4,few,TRBD1,TRBJ2-2,CASSDRGGGSGELFF,TGTGCCAGCAGCGACAGGGGGGGGGGATCCGGGGAGCTGTTTTTT
TRBV4-2,.,.,TRBJ1-1,CASSPGGATEAFF,TGTGCCAGCAGCCCGGGCGGGGCCACTGAAGCTTTCTTT
TRBV12-3/TRBV12-4,.,TRBD2,TRBJ2-6,CASSLVLAGGGANVLTF,TGTGCCAGCAGTTTAGTCCTAGCGGGAGGTGGGGCCAACGTCCTGACTTTC